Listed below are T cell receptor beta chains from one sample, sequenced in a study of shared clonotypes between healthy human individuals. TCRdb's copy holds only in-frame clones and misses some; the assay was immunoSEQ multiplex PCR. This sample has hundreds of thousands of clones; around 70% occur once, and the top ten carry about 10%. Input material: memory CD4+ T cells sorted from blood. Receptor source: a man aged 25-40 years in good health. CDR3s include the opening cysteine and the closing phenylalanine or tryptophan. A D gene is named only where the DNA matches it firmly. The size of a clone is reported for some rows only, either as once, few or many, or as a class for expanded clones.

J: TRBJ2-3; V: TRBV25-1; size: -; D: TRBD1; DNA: TGTGCCAGCAGTGCCACACCCGGGACAGATCTAATGAATACGCAGTATTTT; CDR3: CASSATPGTDLMNTQYF
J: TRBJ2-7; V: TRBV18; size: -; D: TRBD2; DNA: TGTGCCAGTCACACCGGGACTACCAACGAGCAGTACTTC; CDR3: CASHTGTTNEQYF
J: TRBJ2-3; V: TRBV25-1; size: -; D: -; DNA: TGTGCCAGCAGTAAAACGGGGCTTGGCACAGATACGCAGTATTTT; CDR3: CASSKTGLGTDTQYF
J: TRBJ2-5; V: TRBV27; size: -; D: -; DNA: TGTGCCAGCAGGCCCGAAGGGTACCAAGAGACCCAGTACTTC; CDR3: CASRPEGYQETQYF
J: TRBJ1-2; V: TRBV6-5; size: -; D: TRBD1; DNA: TGTGCCAGCAGAAAACAGACTGACAGGGATGGTGGCTACACCTTC; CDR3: CASRKQTDRDGGYTF
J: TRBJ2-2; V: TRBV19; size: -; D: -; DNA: TGTGCCAGTAGTTTTCGTAGTAAAATGGACACCGGGGAGCTGTTTTTT; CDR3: CASSFRSKMDTGELFF
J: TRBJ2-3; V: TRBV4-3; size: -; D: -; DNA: TGCGCCAGCAGCCAAGATTTCGGATCAGATACGCAGTATTTT; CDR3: CASSQDFGSDTQYF
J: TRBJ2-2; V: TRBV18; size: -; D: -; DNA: TGTGCCAGCTCACCGGGACCCACGAACACCGGGGAGCTGTTTTTT; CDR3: CASSPGPTNTGELFF
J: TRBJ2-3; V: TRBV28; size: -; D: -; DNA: TGTGCCAGCAGCCCACCTAGATATACGCAGTATTTT; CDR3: CASSPPRYTQYF
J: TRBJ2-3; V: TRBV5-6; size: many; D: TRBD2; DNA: TGTGCCAGCAGCTTTGGTGGGGAGGGGGATACGCAGTATTTT; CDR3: CASSFGGEGDTQYF
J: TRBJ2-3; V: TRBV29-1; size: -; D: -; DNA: TGCAGCGTTGGGACTAGCACAGATACGCAGTATTTT; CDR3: CSVGTSTDTQYF
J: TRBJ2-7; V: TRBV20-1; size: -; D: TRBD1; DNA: TGCAGCGCGGACAGGGAGGACGAGCAGTACTTC; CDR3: CSADREDEQYF
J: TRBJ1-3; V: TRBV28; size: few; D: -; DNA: TGTGCCAGCAGTCTCAGAATCGACTCTGGAAACACCATATATTTT; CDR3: CASSLRIDSGNTIYF
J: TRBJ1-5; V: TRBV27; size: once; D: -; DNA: TGTGCCAGCAGTTTACGCAGGGTCGGCAATCAGCCCCAGCATTTT; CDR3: CASSLRRVGNQPQHF
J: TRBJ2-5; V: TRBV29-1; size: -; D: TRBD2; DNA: TGCAGCTTTGCCGGGACTAGCGGGGGGACGGAGACCCAGTACTTC; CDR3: CSFAGTSGGTETQYF
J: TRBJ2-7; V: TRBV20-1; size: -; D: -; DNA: TGCAGTGCTAGTTTGCTCGGGAGAACGGTATTC; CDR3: CSASLLGRTVF
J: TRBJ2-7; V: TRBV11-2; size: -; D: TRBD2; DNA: TGTGCCAGCAGCTCCCGACTAGCGGGAGGGTACGAGCAGTACTTC; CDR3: CASSSRLAGGYEQYF
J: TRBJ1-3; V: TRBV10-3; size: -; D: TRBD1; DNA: TGTGCCATCACGCTAAGCGCGGACAGGGGAAACACCATATATTTT; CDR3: CAITLSADRGNTIYF
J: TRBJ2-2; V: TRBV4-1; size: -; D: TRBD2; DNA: TGCGCCAGCAGCCAAGGGGGATTAGCGGGAGTAGGCACCGGGGAGCTGTTTTTT; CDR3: CASSQGGLAGVGTGELFF
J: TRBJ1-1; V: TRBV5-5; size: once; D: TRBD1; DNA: TGTGCCAGCAGCTTGGCAGGGGGCGGCACTGAAGCTTTCTTT; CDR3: CASSLAGGGTEAFF
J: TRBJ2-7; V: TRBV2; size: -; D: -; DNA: TGTGCCAGCAGTCCCCGGGACAATACCCACGAGCAGTACTTC; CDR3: CASSPRDNTHEQYF
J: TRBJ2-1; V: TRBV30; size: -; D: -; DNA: TGTGCCTGGAATGGGCCTACCCGGACAAATGAGCAGTTCTTC; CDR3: CAWNGPTRTNEQFF
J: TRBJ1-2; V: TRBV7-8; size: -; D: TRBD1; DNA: TGTGCCAGCAGCTTAGCGCCGGCAGGGGGTGGCTACACCTTC; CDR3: CASSLAPAGGGYTF
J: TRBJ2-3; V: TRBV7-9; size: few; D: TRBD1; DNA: TGTGCCAGCAGCCCGGGACAGCTAACAGATACGCAGTATTTT; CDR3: CASSPGQLTDTQYF
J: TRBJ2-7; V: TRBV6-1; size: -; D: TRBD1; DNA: TGTGCCAGCAGTGAAAGGGGACAGGTGTACGAGCAGTACTTC; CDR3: CASSERGQVYEQYF
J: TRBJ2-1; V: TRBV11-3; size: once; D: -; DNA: TGTGCCAGCAGCTCCACAGGGAGCAATGAGCAGTTCTTC; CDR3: CASSSTGSNEQFF
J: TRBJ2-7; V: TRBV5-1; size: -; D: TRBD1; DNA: TGCGCCAGCAGCTCCGGACAGGCCACCTACGAGCAGTACTTC; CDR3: CASSSGQATYEQYF
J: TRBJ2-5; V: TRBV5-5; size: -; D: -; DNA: TGTGCCAGCAGCCCAACAGGGTTGGAGACCCAGTACTTC; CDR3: CASSPTGLETQYF
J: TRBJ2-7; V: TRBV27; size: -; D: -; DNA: TGTGCCAGCAGTTACTCAGGGCTATCCTACGAGCAGTACTTC; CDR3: CASSYSGLSYEQYF
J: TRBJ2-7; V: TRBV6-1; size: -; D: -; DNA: TGTGCCAGCAGCCCTTTGACTAGGTGGTCCTACGAGCAGTACTTC; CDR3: CASSPLTRWSYEQYF